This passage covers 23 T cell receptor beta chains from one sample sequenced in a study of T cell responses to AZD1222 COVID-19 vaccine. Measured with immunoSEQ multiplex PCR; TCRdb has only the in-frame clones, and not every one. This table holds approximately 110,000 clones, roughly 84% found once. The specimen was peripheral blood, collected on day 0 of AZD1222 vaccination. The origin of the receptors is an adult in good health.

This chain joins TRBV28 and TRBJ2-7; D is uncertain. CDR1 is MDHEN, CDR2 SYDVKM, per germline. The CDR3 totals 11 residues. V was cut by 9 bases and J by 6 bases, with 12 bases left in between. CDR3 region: CASGEGLEQYF. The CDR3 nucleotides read TGTGCCAGTGGAGAAGGGCTCGAGCAGTACTTC.

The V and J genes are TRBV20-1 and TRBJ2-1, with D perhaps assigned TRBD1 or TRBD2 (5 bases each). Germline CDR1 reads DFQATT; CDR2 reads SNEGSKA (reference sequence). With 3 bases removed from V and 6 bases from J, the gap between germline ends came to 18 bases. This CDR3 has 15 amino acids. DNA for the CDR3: TGCAGTGCTAGTCCTCCGGGGCCCGACACCAATGAGCAGTTCTTC. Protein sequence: CSASPPGPDTNEQFF.

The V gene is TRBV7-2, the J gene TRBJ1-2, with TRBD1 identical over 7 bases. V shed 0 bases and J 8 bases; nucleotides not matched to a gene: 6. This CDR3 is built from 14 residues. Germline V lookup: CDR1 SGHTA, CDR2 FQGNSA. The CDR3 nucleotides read TGTGCCAGCAGCTTAGCGCGAGGGGGCCCGGGCTACACCTTC. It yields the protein CASSLARGGPGYTF.

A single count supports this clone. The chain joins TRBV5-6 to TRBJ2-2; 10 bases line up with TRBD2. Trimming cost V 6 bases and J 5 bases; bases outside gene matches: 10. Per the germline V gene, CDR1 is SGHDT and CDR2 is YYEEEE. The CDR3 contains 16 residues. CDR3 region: CASTSAGGPRTGELFF. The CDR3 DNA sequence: TGTGCCAGCACCTCAGCGGGGGGGCCTAGGACCGGGGAGCTGTTTTTT.

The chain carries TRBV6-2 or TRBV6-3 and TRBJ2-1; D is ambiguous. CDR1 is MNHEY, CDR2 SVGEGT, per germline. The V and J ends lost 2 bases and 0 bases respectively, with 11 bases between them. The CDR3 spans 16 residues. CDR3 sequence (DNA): TGTGCCAGCAGTTACGGAGCGAGGAGCTCCTACAATGAGCAGTTCTTC. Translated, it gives CASSYGARSSYNEQFF.

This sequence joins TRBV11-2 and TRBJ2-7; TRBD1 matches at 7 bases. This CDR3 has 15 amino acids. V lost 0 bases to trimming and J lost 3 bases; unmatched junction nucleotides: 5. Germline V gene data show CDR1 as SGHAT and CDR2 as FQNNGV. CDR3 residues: CASSLDPGQSYEQYF. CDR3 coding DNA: TGTGCCAGCAGCTTAGACCCGGGACAGAGCTACGAGCAGTACTTC. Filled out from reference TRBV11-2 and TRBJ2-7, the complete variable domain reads EAGVAQSPRYKIIEKRQSVAFWCNPISGHATLYWYQQILGQGPKLLIQFQNNGVVDDSQLPKDRFSAERLKGVDSTLKIQPAKLEDSAVYLCASSLDPGQSYEQYFGPGTRLTVT.

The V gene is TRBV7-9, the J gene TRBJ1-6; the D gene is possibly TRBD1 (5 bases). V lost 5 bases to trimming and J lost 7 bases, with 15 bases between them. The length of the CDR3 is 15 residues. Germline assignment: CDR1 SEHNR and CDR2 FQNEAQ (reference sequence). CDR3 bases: TGTGCCAGCAGCGCGCTGGGACCTCAAAATTCACCCCTCCACTTT. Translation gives CASSALGPQNSPLHF.

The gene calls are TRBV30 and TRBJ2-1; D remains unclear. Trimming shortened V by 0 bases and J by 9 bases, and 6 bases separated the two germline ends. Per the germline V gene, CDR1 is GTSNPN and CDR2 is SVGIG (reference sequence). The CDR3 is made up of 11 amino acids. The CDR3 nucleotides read TGTGCCTGGAGTGTCTTGGGTGAGCAGTTCTTC. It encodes CAWSVLGEQFF.

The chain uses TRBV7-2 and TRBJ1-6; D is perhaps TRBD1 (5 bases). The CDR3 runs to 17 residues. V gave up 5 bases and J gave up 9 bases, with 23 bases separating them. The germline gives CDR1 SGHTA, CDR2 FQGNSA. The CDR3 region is CASSPSRQGGSSSPLHF. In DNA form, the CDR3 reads TGTGCCAGCAGCCCTAGCAGGCAGGGCGGGTCGTCTTCACCCCTCCACTTT.

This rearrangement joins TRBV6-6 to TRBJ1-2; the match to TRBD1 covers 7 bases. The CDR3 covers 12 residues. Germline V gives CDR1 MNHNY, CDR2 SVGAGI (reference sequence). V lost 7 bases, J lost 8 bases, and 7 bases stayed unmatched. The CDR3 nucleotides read TGTGCCAGCAACGACAGGGCTGAGGGCTACACCTTC. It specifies CASNDRAEGYTF.

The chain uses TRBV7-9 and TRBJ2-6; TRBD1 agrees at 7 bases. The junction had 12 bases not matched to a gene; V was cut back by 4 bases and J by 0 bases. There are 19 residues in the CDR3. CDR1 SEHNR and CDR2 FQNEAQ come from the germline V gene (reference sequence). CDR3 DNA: TGTGCCAGCAGCTGGGGCCCACCGGGACAGCGCTCTGGGGCCAACGTCCTGACTTTC. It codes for CASSWGPPGQRSGANVLTF.

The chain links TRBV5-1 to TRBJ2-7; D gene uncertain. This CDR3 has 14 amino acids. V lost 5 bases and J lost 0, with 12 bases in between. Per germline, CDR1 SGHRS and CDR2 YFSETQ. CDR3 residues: CASRLGQSSYEQYF. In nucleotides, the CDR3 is TGCGCCAGCAGATTAGGGCAGAGCTCCTACGAGCAGTACTTC.

The CDR3 region is CASLPGGKFQETQYF. CDR3 in DNA: TGTGCCAGCCTACCGGGGGGAAAATTCCAAGAGACCCAGTACTTC. The chain is built from TRBV7-9 and TRBJ2-5, with 7 bases fitting TRBD2. J lost 1 base, V lost 8 bases, and 10 bases had no gene match. The CDR3 is 15 residues long. Germline V gene sequence: CDR1 SEHNR, CDR2 FQNEAQ (reference sequence).

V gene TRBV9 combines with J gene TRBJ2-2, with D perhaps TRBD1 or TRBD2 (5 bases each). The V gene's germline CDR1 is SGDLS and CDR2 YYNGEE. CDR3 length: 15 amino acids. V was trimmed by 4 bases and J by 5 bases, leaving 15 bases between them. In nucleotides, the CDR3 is TGTGCCAGCAGCCAGGGACCCCGCGGAACCGGGGAGCTGTTTTTT. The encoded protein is CASSQGPRGTGELFF.

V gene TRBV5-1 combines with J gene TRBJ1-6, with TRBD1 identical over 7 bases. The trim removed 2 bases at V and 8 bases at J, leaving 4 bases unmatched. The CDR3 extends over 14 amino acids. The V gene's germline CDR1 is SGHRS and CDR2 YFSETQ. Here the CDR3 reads CASSFGQVDSPLHF. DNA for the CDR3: TGCGCCAGCAGCTTCGGACAGGTTGATTCACCCCTCCACTTT.

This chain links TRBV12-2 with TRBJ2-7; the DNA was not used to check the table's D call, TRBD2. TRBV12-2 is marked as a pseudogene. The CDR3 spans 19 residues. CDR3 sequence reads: CASRLGPASGGRAHYEQYV. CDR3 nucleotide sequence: TGTGCAAGTCGCTTAGGCCCCGCTTCTGGCGGGAGGGCCCACTACGAGCAGTACGTC.

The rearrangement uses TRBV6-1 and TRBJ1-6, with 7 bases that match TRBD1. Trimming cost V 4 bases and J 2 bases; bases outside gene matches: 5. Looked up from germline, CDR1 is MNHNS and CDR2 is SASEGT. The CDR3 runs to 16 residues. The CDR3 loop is CASSASRGTYNSPLHF. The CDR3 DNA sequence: TGTGCCAGCAGTGCGTCCAGGGGGACCTATAATTCACCCCTCCACTTT.

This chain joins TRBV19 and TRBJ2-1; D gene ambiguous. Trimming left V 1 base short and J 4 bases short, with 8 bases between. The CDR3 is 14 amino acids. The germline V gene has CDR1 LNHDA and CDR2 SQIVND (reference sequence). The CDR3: CASSIVDGYNEQFF. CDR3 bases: TGTGCCAGTAGTATAGTTGACGGGTACAATGAGCAGTTCTTC.

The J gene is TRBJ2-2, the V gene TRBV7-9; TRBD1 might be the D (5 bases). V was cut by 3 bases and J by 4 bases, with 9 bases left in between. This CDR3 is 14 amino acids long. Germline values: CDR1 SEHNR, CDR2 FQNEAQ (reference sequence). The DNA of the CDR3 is TGTGCCAGCAGCTTTGCAGGGCCCACCGGGGAGCTGTTTTTT. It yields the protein CASSFAGPTGELFF.

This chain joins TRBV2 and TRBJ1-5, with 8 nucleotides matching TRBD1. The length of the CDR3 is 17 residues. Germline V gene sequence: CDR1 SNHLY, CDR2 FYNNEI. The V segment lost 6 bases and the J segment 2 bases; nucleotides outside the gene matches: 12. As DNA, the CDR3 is TGTGCCAGCAGCCTAACCCCAGGGGGCTCGGGCAATCAGCCCCAGCATTTT. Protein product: CASSLTPGGSGNQPQHF.

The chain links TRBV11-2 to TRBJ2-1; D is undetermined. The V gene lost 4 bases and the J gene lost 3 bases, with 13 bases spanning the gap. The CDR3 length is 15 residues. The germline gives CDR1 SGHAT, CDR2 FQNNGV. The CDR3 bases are TGTGCCAGCAGCTCGAGCTTTAGCTTCTACAATGAGCAGTTCTTC. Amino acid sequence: CASSSSFSFYNEQFF.

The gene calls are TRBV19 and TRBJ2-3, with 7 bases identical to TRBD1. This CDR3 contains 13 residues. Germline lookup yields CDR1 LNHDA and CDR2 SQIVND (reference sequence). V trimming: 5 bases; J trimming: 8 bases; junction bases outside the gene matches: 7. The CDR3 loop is CASSPRTGSTQYF. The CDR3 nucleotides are TGTGCCAGTAGTCCAAGGACAGGCAGTACGCAGTATTTT.

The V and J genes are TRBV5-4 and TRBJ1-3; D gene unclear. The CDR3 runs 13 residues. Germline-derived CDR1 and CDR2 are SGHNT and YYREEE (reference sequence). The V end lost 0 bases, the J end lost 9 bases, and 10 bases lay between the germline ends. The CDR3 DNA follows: TGTGCCAGCAGCTTGGGCAGCCGGAGCACCATATATTTT. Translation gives CASSLGSRSTIYF.